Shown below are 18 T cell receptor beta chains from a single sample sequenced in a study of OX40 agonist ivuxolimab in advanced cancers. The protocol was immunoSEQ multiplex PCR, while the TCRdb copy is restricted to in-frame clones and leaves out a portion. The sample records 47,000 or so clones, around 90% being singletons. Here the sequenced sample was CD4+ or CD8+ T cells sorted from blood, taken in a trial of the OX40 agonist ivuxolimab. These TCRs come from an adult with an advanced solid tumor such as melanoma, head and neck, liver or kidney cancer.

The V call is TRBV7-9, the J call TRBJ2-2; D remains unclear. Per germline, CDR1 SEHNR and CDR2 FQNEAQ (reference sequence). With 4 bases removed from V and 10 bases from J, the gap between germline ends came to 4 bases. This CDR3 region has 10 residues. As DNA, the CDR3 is TGTGCCAGCAGCTATAAGGAGCTGTTTTTT. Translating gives CASSYKELFF.

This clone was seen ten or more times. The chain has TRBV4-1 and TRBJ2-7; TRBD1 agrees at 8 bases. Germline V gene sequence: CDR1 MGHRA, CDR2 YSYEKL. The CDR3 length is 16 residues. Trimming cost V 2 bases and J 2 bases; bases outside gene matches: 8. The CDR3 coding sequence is TGCGCCAGCAGCCAACTAGGGACAGGAGACACCTACGAGCAGTACTTC. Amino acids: CASSQLGTGDTYEQYF.

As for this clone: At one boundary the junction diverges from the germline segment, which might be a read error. Written as DNA, the CDR3 is TGCGATCGCACAAAGTCGGGCCAACGTCCTGACTTC. This codes for CDRTKSGQRPDF. The chain employs TRBV10-1 and TRBJ2-6; D gene uncertain. The germline gives CDR1 WNHNN, CDR2 SYGVQD (reference sequence). The CDR3 totals 12 residues.

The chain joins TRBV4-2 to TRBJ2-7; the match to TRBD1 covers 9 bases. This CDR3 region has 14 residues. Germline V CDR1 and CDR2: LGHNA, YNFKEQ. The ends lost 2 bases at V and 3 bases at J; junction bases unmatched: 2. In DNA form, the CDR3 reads TGTGCCAGCAGCCAAATGGGACAGGGCTACGAGCAGTACTTC. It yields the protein CASSQMGQGYEQYF.

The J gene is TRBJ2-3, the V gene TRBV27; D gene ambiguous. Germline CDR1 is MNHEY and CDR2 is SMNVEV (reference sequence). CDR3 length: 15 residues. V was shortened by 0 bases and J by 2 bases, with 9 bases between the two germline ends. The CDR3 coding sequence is TGTGCCAGCAGTTTATCGTCCGGAAACACAGATACGCAGTATTTT. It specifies CASSLSSGNTDTQYF.

CDR3 protein: CASSSGGRLDTQYF. In nucleotides, the CDR3 is TGTGCCAGCAGTTCCGGGGGTAGACTAGATACGCAGTATTTT. This chain joins TRBV27 and TRBJ2-3; tentatively, D is TRBD2 (6 bases). V was pared by 4 bases and J by 5 bases, with 13 bases between. The CDR3 is 14 amino acids. From germline, CDR1 is MNHEY and CDR2 SMNVEV (reference sequence).

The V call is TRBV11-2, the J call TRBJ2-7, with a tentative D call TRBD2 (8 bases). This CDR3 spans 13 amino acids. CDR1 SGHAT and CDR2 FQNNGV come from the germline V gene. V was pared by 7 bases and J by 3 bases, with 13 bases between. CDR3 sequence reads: CASTGGTDYEQYF. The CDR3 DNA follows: TGTGCCAGCACGGGAGGGACAGACTACGAGCAGTACTTC.

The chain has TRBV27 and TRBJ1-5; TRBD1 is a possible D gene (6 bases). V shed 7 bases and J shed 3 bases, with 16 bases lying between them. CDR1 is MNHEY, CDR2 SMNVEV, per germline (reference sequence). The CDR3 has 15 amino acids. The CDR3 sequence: CASKGRGTFNQPQHF. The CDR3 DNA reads TGTGCCAGCAAAGGGAGGGGGACTTTCAATCAGCCCCAGCATTTT.

The CDR3 coding sequence is TGTGCCAGCAATTATGGAAATTCACCCCTCCACTTT. It yields the protein CASNYGNSPLHF. The V call is TRBV9, the J call TRBJ1-6; D is uncertain. Germline CDR1 reads SGDLS; CDR2 reads YYNGEE. The CDR3 length is 12 residues. V lost 6 bases and J 7 bases, leaving 8 bases between the germline ends.

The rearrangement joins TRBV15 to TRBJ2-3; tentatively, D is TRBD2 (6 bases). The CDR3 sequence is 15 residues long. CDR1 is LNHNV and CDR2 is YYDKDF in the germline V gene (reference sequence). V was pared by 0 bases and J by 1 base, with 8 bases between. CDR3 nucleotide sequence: TGTGCCACCAGCAGAGAACCGGGGGGCACAGATACGCAGTATTTT. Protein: CATSREPGGTDTQYF.

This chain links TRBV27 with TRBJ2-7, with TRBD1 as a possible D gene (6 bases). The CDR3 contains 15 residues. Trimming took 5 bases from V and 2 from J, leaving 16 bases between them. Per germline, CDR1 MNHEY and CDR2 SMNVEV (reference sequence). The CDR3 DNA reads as TGTGCCAGCAGTCCTCGGTCAGGGGTGACCTACGAGCAGTACTTC. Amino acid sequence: CASSPRSGVTYEQYF.

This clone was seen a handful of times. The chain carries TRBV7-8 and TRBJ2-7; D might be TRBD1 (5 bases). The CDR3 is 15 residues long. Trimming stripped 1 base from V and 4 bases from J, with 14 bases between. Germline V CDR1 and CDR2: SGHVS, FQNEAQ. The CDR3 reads CASSLDRGSPYEQYF. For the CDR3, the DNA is TGTGCCAGCAGCTTAGATAGGGGCAGCCCATACGAGCAGTACTTC.

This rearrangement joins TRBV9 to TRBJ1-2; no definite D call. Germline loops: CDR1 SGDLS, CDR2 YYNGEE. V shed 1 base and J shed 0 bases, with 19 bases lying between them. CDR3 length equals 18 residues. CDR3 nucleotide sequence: TGTGCCAGCAGCGTATCCCCCCAGGCCCGCCCCCCTAACTATGGCTACACCTTC. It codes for CASSVSPQARPPNYGYTF.

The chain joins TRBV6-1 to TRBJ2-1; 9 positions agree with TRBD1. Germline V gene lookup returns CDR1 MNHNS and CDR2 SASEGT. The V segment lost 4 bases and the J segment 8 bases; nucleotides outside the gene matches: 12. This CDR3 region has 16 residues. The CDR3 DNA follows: TGTGCCAGCAGTGTACAGGGGGCTTTAAGGCACGATGAGCAGTTCTTC. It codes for CASSVQGALRHDEQFF.

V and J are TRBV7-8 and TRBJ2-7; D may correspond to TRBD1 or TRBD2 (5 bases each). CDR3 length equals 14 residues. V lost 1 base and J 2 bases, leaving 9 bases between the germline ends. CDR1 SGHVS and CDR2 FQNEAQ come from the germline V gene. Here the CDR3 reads CASSLVGGTYEQYF. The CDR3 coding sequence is TGTGCCAGCAGCTTAGTTGGGGGAACCTACGAGCAGTACTTC.

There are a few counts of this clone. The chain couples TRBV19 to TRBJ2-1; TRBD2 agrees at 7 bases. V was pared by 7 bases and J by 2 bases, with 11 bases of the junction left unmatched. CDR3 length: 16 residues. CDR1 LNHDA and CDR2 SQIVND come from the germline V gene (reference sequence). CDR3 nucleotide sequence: TGTGCCAGTACCCTAAGGGACTATCAGCCCTACAATGAGCAGTTCTTC. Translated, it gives CASTLRDYQPYNEQFF.

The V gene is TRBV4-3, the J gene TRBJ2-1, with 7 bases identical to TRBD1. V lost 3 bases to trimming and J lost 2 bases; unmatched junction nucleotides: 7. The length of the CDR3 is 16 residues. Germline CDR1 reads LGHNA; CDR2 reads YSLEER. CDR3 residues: CASSQREQGPYNEQFF. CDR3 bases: TGCGCCAGCAGCCAGAGGGAACAGGGGCCCTACAATGAGCAGTTCTTC.

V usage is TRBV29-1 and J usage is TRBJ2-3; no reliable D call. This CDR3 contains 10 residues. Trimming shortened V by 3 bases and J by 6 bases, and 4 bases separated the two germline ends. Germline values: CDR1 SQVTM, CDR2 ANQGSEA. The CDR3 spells CSVEEDTQYF. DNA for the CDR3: TGCAGCGTTGAGGAGGATACGCAGTATTTT.